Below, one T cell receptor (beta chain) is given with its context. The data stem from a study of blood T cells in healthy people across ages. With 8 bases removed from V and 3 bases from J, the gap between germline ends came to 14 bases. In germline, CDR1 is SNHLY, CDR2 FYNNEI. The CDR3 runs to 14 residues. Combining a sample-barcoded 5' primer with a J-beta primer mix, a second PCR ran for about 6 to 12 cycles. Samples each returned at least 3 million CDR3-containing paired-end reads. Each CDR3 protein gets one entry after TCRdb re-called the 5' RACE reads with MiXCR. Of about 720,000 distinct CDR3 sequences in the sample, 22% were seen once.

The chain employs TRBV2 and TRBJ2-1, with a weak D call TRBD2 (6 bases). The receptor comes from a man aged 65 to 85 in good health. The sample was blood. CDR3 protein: CASRPGVGYNEQFF. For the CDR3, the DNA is TGTGCCAGCCGCCCGGGAGTCGGCTACAATGAGCAGTTCTTC.